The rows below give T cell receptor beta chains drawn from one sample of a study of shared clonotypes between healthy human individuals. Only in-frame clones appear in the TCRdb table, and some are missing; sequencing was by immunoSEQ multiplex PCR. This sample yields approximately 2,000,000 clones, of which about 93% are seen a single time; around 1.7% belongs to the top ten. Sequenced input: naive CD8+ T cells from PBMCs. The source is a man aged 18 to 29 in good health. Some clones in this sample may be carry-over from other donors' samples. CDR3s leave out the opening cysteine and the closing phenylalanine or tryptophan. The order of the fields is V gene, D gene, J gene, CDR3 protein. D genes are given only for firm matches.

V: TRBV14; D: NA; J: TRBJ2-1; CDR3: ASSLTGGLSYNEQF
V: TRBV27; D: NA; J: TRBJ2-7; CDR3: ASSLRGPNSYEQY
V: TRBV10-2; D: NA; J: TRBJ2-5; CDR3: ASSETGFRETQY
V: TRBV29-1; D: NA; J: TRBJ2-1; CDR3: STYWRGYNEQF
V: TRBV27; D: TRBD1; J: TRBJ1-5; CDR3: ASSDYRGSQPQH
V: TRBV18; D: TRBD2; J: TRBJ2-7; CDR3: ASSPGRAVYEQY
V: TRBV7-9; D: NA; J: TRBJ1-2; CDR3: ASTSGTDSYGYT
V: TRBV27; D: NA; J: TRBJ2-3; CDR3: ASSPRSGDTQY
V: TRBV11-2; D: TRBD1; J: TRBJ2-3; CDR3: ASSLGIGQGADTQY
V: TRBV9; D: TRBD1; J: TRBJ1-2; CDR3: ASSVGQGVYGYT
V: TRBV6-5; D: NA; J: TRBJ1-5; CDR3: ASSPLDSNQPQH
V: TRBV27; D: TRBD2; J: TRBJ2-2; CDR3: ASSLPLAGGHGELF
V: TRBV7-9; D: NA; J: TRBJ1-2; CDR3: ASSLGPGGYGYT
V: TRBV25-1; D: TRBD2; J: TRBJ2-7; CDR3: ASSGTAGADEQY
V: TRBV9; D: TRBD2; J: TRBJ2-1; CDR3: ASSVFIAGSGNEQF
V: TRBV9; D: TRBD2; J: TRBJ2-7; CDR3: ASSVGTSLSYEQY
V: TRBV28; D: TRBD1; J: TRBJ2-7; CDR3: ASSFGAGGVPEGVGTEQY
V: TRBV7-8; D: TRBD2; J: TRBJ2-7; CDR3: ASSPGLAGDSYEQY
V: TRBV9; D: NA; J: TRBJ1-5; CDR3: ASSVGGEDNQPQH
V: TRBV5-1; D: NA; J: TRBJ1-5; CDR3: ASPRRGVNQPQH
V: TRBV27; D: TRBD2; J: TRBJ2-5; CDR3: ASSLMGGIQETQY
V: TRBV6-4; D: NA; J: TRBJ1-2; CDR3: ASSTDASDYGYT
V: TRBV30; D: NA; J: TRBJ1-1; CDR3: AWTPGFRDTEAF
V: TRBV6-6; D: NA; J: TRBJ2-5; CDR3: ASSYTDYARGETQY
V: TRBV6-5; D: NA; J: TRBJ2-5; CDR3: ASSYSRTIGETQY